This paragraph covers one T cell receptor (beta chain) sequence. This record belongs to a study of CD8+CD57+ T cells in acquired aplastic anemia. Trimming shortened V by 5 bases and J by 7 bases, and 9 bases separated the two germline ends. The germline CDR1 and CDR2 sequences are SGHNT and YYREEE (reference sequence). The CDR3 is 12 residues long. The use of genomic DNA as template underpinned the TCR beta VDJ and CDR3 profiling. TCRdb reanalysed the reads using MiXCR and keeps one entry per CDR3 protein. There are around 170,000 distinct CDR3 sequences in the sample; 55% to 70% occur only once, and about 48% lies in the top ten.

This chain joins TRBV5-4 and TRBJ1-4, with a tentative D call TRBD1 (5 bases). This sequence originates from a human donor in good health. Sequences were obtained from sorted CD4+, CD8+, or CD8+CD57+ T cells (not recorded which) from PBMCs. CDR3 DNA: TGTGCCAGCAGTTGGGACCTTGAAAAACTGTTTTTT. The encoded protein is CASSWDLEKLFF.